This TCR beta chain appears in the sequencing data of a study of blood T cell repertoires in COVID-19. This table comes from immunoSEQ multiplex PCR, and its TCRdb copy is limited to in-frame clones, with some not included. The repertoire holds roughly 85,000 clones, with 80% to 90% as singletons. This CDR3 comprises 17 residues. V dropped 5 bases and J dropped 6; count of bases not matched to a gene: 20. CDR1 is SGHNT and CDR2 is YYREEE in the germline V gene (reference sequence). This clone was seen a handful of times. This rearrangement joins TRBV5-4 to TRBJ2-7; TRBD2 matches at 7 bases. The specimen sequenced was peripheral blood. The receptor was derived from a man between 45 and 60 years old with active or convalescent COVID-19. The CDR3 sequence: CASSTSQASGTKREQYF. In DNA, the CDR3 is TGTGCCAGCAGTACATCCCAGGCCTCCGGGACTAAACGCGAGCAGTACTTC.